This entry features one T cell receptor beta chain sequence. Its matching antigen is unknown. The sample belongs to a study of glioma-infiltrating T cells after dendritic cell vaccination. As for the study in general: Three intradermal dendritic cell vaccine injections were given every two weeks. Findings and limits, study-wide: Few patients contributed both blood and tumor specimens. Estimated pretreatment TIL content predicted outcome after dendritic cell vaccination.

TCRdb keeps only in-frame clones here, not all; method: immunoSEQ multiplex PCR. The data show tens of thousands of clones, roughly 86% seen once. Time point reported: after dendritic cell vaccination, including at tumor progression/relapse. Fresh-frozen tumor tissue and more than two years of survival data were available for all. Sequenced material: blood, taken after dendritic cell vaccination. This receptor was taken from a human donor with glioblastoma.

For the CDR3, the DNA is TGTGCCAGCAGCCCCCAGCGGACAGGGGACACCGGGGAGCTGTTTTTT. This translates into CASSPQRTGDTGELFF. This chain uses TRBV7-9 with TRBJ2-2; the match to TRBD1 covers 9 bases. Looked up from germline, CDR1 is SEHNR and CDR2 is FQNEAQ (reference sequence). V was clipped by 5 bases and J by 3 bases; unmatched bases: 7. This CDR3 is 16 amino acids long.